This entry is about one T cell receptor beta chain. Its antigen is still unknown. This CDR3 comprises 18 residues. V lost 5 bases, J lost 0 bases, and 17 bases lay in between. The V gene's germline CDR1 is MDHEN and CDR2 SYDVKM. TCRdb redid the calling of the reads with MiXCR, one entry per CDR3 protein. The sample includes roughly 350,000 distinct CDR3 sequences, approximately 35% of them seen just once. The sample originates from a study of T cell repertoires in cytomegalovirus infection. Points from the study as a whole: Pooled public TCR beta family frequency picked out CMV carriers with the relevant HLA.

This sequence joins TRBV28 and TRBJ2-6; maybe TRBD2 (6 bases). Sample: cultured PBMCs, taken from culture after CMV antigen stimulation. The receptor was isolated from a human donor in good health (CMV status not recorded). Some clones in this sample may be carry-over from other donors' samples. The DNA for the CDR3 is TGTGCCAGCAGTAACCTGGGTGGCGGGAACTCTGGGGCCAACGTCCTGACTTTC. Translated, it gives CASSNLGGGNSGANVLTF.